The rows below give T cell receptor beta chains drawn from one sample of a study of T cell responses to AZD1222 COVID-19 vaccine. Libraries were prepared by immunoSEQ multiplex PCR; TCRdb keeps only in-frame clonotypes and omits some of them. Of 140,000 or so clones listed, roughly 92% are singletons. The sequences come from peripheral blood, collected on day 0 of AZD1222 vaccination. Receptor source: an adult in good health. Each CDR3 is given with its conserved first and last residue. D genes are given only for firm matches. Part of the rows lack a size; the others show once, few, many or a class for expanded clones.

J gene,D gene,clone size,V gene,CDR3 DNA,CDR3 protein
TRBJ2-7,TRBD2,NA,TRBV28,TGTGCCAGCAGTTTATCTTTGGGGCCCGGGACTAGCGGGAGCTACGAGCAGTACTTC,CASSLSLGPGTSGSYEQYF
TRBJ2-5,NA,NA,TRBV25-1,TGTGCCAGCAGTGAACTTTCCCGGAAGACCCAGTACTTC,CASSELSRKTQYF
TRBJ2-2,NA,NA,TRBV3-1/TRBV3-2,TGTGCCAGCAGCCAAGGACAGAACACCGGGGAGCTGTTTTTT,CASSQGQNTGELFF
TRBJ1-2,TRBD1,NA,TRBV28,TGTGCCAGCTCCGAGGGGGCAAACTATGGCTACACCTTC,CASSEGANYGYTF
TRBJ1-1,NA,NA,TRBV18,TGTGCCAGCTCACCTACTTCACCCAACACTGAAGCTTTCTTT,CASSPTSPNTEAFF
TRBJ2-2,NA,NA,TRBV15,TGTGCCACCAGCAGAGGTCGAAACGGACGCACCGGGGAGCTGTTTTTT,CATSRGRNGRTGELFF
TRBJ1-5,NA,NA,TRBV5-5,TGTGCCAGCAGCTTGCAGGGCTATCAGCCCCAGCATTTT,CASSLQGYQPQHF
TRBJ2-2,NA,NA,TRBV5-1,TGCGCCAGCAGCTTGTTGCAGGGGAACACCGGGGAGCTGTTTTTT,CASSLLQGNTGELFF
TRBJ2-2,NA,NA,TRBV12-3/TRBV12-4,TGTGCCAGCAGCCCGTCAGCGATCGGGGAGCTGTTTTTT,CASSPSAIGELFF
TRBJ1-1,NA,NA,TRBV5-1,TGCGCCAGCAGCCTGCCACCAAACACTGAAGCTTTCTTT,CASSLPPNTEAFF
TRBJ1-1,TRBD1,NA,TRBV15,TGTGCCACCAGCAGACGGGACAGGGAAAAGGGTGAAGCTTTCTTT,CATSRRDREKGEAFF
TRBJ1-5,NA,NA,TRBV15,TGTGCCACCAGTCAAGACGGGGGCAATCAGCCCCAGCATTTT,CATSQDGGNQPQHF
TRBJ1-1,NA,NA,TRBV5-4,TGTGCCAGCAGGCGTAGTGGTTACTTGAACACTGAAGCTTTCTTT,CASRRSGYLNTEAFF
TRBJ1-1,NA,NA,TRBV25-1,TGTGCCAGCAGTGAATGGGAGGGAAACGTGAACACTGAAGCTTTCTTT,CASSEWEGNVNTEAFF
TRBJ1-2,NA,NA,TRBV11-2,TGTGCCAGCAGCCCCGGGGGCGGTTTCTATGGCTACACCTTC,CASSPGGGFYGYTF
TRBJ2-5,TRBD2,NA,TRBV19,TGTGCCAGTAGTCCAGGACTAGCCCCTTGGCAAGAGACCCAGTACTTC,CASSPGLAPWQETQYF
TRBJ2-1,TRBD1,NA,TRBV27,TGTGCCAGCAGTCGGTTAGGGACAGGGGGCGGTGAGCAGTTCTTC,CASSRLGTGGGEQFF
TRBJ1-6,NA,NA,TRBV9,TGTGCCAGCAGCGTAGGGGGTGATAATTCACCCCTCCACTTT,CASSVGGDNSPLHF
TRBJ1-1,TRBD1,NA,TRBV28,TGTGCCAGCAGTTTAACAGGGGGCTTCACTGAAGCTTTCTTT,CASSLTGGFTEAFF
TRBJ1-5,NA,NA,TRBV29-1,TGCAGCGTCTCGGACGAGGATCAGCCCCAGCATTTT,CSVSDEDQPQHF
TRBJ1-2,NA,NA,TRBV5-4,TGTGCCAGCAGCTCTGACAGCTATGGCTACACCTTC,CASSSDSYGYTF
TRBJ1-3,NA,NA,TRBV7-9,TGTGCCAGCAGCGTCGACAGGAACTCTGGAAACACCATATATTTT,CASSVDRNSGNTIYF
TRBJ1-5,NA,NA,TRBV7-2,TGTGCCAGCAGCGAGAGGGGGTTTCAGCCCCAGCATTTT,CASSERGFQPQHF
TRBJ2-1,TRBD2,NA,TRBV24-1,TGTGCCACCAGTGAGCCGGAGGTAGCGGGGAACGGGGGAATTTACAATGAGCAGTTCTTC,CATSEPEVAGNGGIYNEQFF
TRBJ2-2,TRBD2,NA,TRBV5-1,TGCGCCAGCAGCCTGGGGACTAGCGGGACCACCGGGGAGCTGTTTTTT,CASSLGTSGTTGELFF
TRBJ1-2,NA,NA,TRBV7-2,TGTGCCAGCAGCTCGACGGGCAGGGAAAACTATGGCTACACCTTC,CASSSTGRENYGYTF
TRBJ1-1,NA,once,TRBV27,TGTGCCAGCAGTACCCGGGACACTGGGAACACTGAAGCTTTCTTT,CASSTRDTGNTEAFF
TRBJ2-1,NA,few,TRBV9,TGTGCCAGCAAGGGCGTGAGCTCCTACAATGAGCAGTTCTTC,CASKGVSSYNEQFF
TRBJ2-1,TRBD2,NA,TRBV28,TGTGCCAGCAGTCCTATAGGGGGGACTAGACAGTTCTTC,CASSPIGGTRQFF
TRBJ2-7,TRBD1,NA,TRBV4-1,TGCGCCAGCAGCCGCTCCGGGGACAGCTACGAGCAGTACTTC,CASSRSGDSYEQYF
TRBJ1-1,NA,once,TRBV28,TGTGCCGGCAGGCGGACAGTGAACACTGAAGCTTTCTTT,CAGRRTVNTEAFF
TRBJ2-3,TRBD1,NA,TRBV5-6,TGTGCCAGCAGCCCGTGGGACAGACGCACAGATACGCAGTATTTT,CASSPWDRRTDTQYF
TRBJ2-3,NA,NA,TRBV6-5,TGTGCCAGCAGATTAGAGCTCGGCAGCACAGATACGCAGTATTTT,CASRLELGSTDTQYF
TRBJ2-5,TRBD2,once,TRBV19,TGTGCCAGTAGTATACCGAGGGGAGGGCCACAAGAGACCCAGTACTTC,CASSIPRGGPQETQYF
TRBJ1-5,NA,NA,TRBV5-1,TGCGCCAGCAGCTTACAGGGCGACGGCAATCAGCCCCAGCATTTT,CASSLQGDGNQPQHF
TRBJ2-5,NA,few,TRBV18,TGTGCCAGCTCACAGGAGGAGACCCAGTACTTC,CASSQEETQYF
TRBJ2-2,NA,NA,TRBV18,TGTGCCAGCTCACCGGCGGGACTCCAGCTGTTTTTT,CASSPAGLQLFF
TRBJ1-2,TRBD1,NA,TRBV27,TGTGCCAGCAGTTTAGGGACAGGGGGCACCTATGGCTACACCTTC,CASSLGTGGTYGYTF
TRBJ2-1,NA,NA,TRBV4-1,TGCGCCAGCAGCCAACCCCCAGGGGGGTCCTACAATGAGCAGTTCTTC,CASSQPPGGSYNEQFF
TRBJ2-1,NA,NA,TRBV5-1,TGCGCCAGCACTCCCCTTAATAGCGGCAGCTCCTACAATGAGCAGTTCTTC,CASTPLNSGSSYNEQFF
TRBJ2-3,TRBD2,NA,TRBV10-2,TGCGCCAGCAGGGGGACTAGCGGGAGGGCAGATACGCAGTATTTT,CASRGTSGRADTQYF